The 26 T cell receptor beta chains below come from one sample, sequenced in a study of shared clonotypes between healthy human individuals. Some clones are missing from TCRdb's copy, which holds only in-frame ones; the method was immunoSEQ multiplex PCR. The table shows some 2.1 million clones, with roughly 96% occurring only once. The sample comprised naive CD4+ T cells sorted from blood. Subset described: CD45RA+ positively selected. These receptors were taken from a man younger than 30 in good health.

The chain employs TRBV2 and TRBJ1-2; no firm D call. In germline, CDR1 is SNHLY, CDR2 FYNNEI. CDR3 length: 15 amino acids. The V end was cut by 4 bases, the J end by 0 bases, with 12 bases between. This chain's CDR3 is CASSGGERANYGYTF. The CDR3 bases are TGTGCCAGCAGTGGAGGTGAAAGAGCTAACTATGGCTACACCTTC.

The gene calls are TRBV29-1 and TRBJ2-1, with D maybe TRBD2 (6 bases). Germline V gives CDR1 SQVTM, CDR2 ANQGSEA. V was pared by 7 bases and J by 10 bases, with 11 bases between. The CDR3 length is 10 residues. The DNA of the CDR3 is TGCAGCGCCACACGGGGGGAGCAGTTCTTC. Translating it yields CSATRGEQFF.

This chain links TRBV30 with TRBJ1-3; D is perhaps TRBD1 (5 bases). Germline assignment: CDR1 GTSNPN and CDR2 SVGIG (reference sequence). The CDR3 spans 13 residues. The DNA for the CDR3 is TGTGCTTGCGGGGGGTTTACTGGAAACACCATATATTTT. Translated: CACGGFTGNTIYF.

In regard to this clone: The junction and the germline gene differ at one end; a read error may be behind it. The CDR3 coding sequence is TGTGCCATCAGTCCGGGACAACCTTATAGCAGTCAGCCCCAGCATTTT. It encodes CAISPGQPYSSQPQHF. The chain uses TRBV10-3 and TRBJ1-5; perhaps TRBD1 as D (6 bases). Germline loops: CDR1 ENHRY, CDR2 SYGVKD. This CDR3 spans 16 amino acids.

The chain links TRBV9 to TRBJ2-5; a weak D match, TRBD2 (5 bases). The germline gives CDR1 SGDLS, CDR2 YYNGEE. CDR3 length: 15 residues. V lost 2 bases and J 7 bases, leaving 18 bases between the germline ends. The CDR3 DNA sequence: TGTGCCAGCAGCGTTTCCGCCCTTCCGGGGTTGACCCAGTACTTC. This translates into CASSVSALPGLTQYF.

The chain uses TRBV7-9 and TRBJ1-5; D ambiguous. The CDR3 sequence is 16 residues long. Trimming stripped 5 bases from V and 0 bases from J, with 14 bases between. CDR1 SEHNR and CDR2 FQNEAQ come from the germline V gene (reference sequence). Here the CDR3 reads CASSTSTKASNQPQHF. The DNA for the CDR3 is TGTGCCAGCAGCACTTCAACCAAGGCTAGCAATCAGCCCCAGCATTTT.

The V gene is TRBV5-6, the J gene TRBJ2-1; D is uncertain. This CDR3 is built from 13 residues. CDR1 is SGHDT and CDR2 is YYEEEE in the germline V gene. The V gene lost 4 bases and the J gene lost 5 bases, with 10 bases spanning the gap. Here the CDR3 DNA reads TGTGCCAGCAGCCCCACATGGGACAATGAGCAGTTCTTC. Its translation: CASSPTWDNEQFF.

The chain has TRBV5-6 and TRBJ2-3, with D maybe TRBD1 (5 bases). CDR1 and CDR2 from the germline V gene are SGHDT and YYEEEE. Deletions cut 0 bases from V and 4 bases from J, with 9 bases between. The length of the CDR3 is 14 residues. The CDR3 DNA sequence: TGTGCCAGCAGCTTGGCAGGGTTCCCAGATACGCAGTATTTT. This codes for CASSLAGFPDTQYF.

CDR3 loop: CASSFEGALANEKLFF. The DNA of the CDR3 is TGTGCCAGCAGTTTTGAGGGGGCACTGGCTAATGAAAAACTGTTTTTT. The J gene is TRBJ1-4, the V gene TRBV28, with 7 bases matching TRBD1. V lost 3 bases, J lost 3 bases, and 7 bases stayed unmatched. The germline V gene has CDR1 MDHEN and CDR2 SYDVKM. CDR3 length: 16 residues.

For the CDR3, the DNA is TGTGCCAGCAGCTTAGCGCACAGGGGTGAGCAGTACTTC. Protein product: CASSLAHRGEQYF. The chain uses TRBV7-8 and TRBJ2-7, with 7 bases fitting TRBD1. The CDR3 loop spans 13 amino acids. CDR1 and CDR2 (germline): SGHVS, FQNEAQ. The trim removed 0 bases at V and 7 bases at J, leaving 3 bases unmatched.

The gene calls are TRBV18 and TRBJ1-4; D remains unclear. The CDR3 spans 13 residues. Germline CDR1 is KGHSH and CDR2 is LQKENI. Trimming left V 2 bases short and J 6 bases short, with 7 bases between. The CDR3 DNA reads as TGTGCCAGCTCACCAAGATGGGATGAAAAACTGTTTTTT. Amino acids: CASSPRWDEKLFF. Looking up the rest from reference TRBV18 and TRBJ1-4 gives the full variable domain: NAGVMQNPRHLVRRRGQEARLRCSPMKGHSHVYWYRQLPEEGLKFMVYLQKENIIDESGMPKERFSAEFPKEGPSILRIQQVVRGDSAAYFCASSPRWDEKLFFGSGTQLSVL.

The J gene is TRBJ1-3, the V gene TRBV7-9; D is undetermined. Germline V lookup: CDR1 SEHNR, CDR2 FQNEAQ (reference sequence). Trimming cost V 1 base and J 4 bases, with 14 bases left between them. The length of the CDR3 is 16 residues. For the CDR3, the DNA is TGTGCCAGCAGCTTAGGTTCCGGAGCGAGAGGAAACACCATATATTTT. It is translated as CASSLGSGARGNTIYF. Full variable domain (rest looked up from reference TRBV7-9 and TRBJ1-3): DTGVSQNPRHKITKRGQNVTFRCDPISEHNRLYWYRQTLGQGPEFLTYFQNEAQLEKSRLLSDRFSAERPKGSFSTLEIQRTEQGDSAMYLCASSLGSGARGNTIYFGEGSWLTVV.

The V call is TRBV5-1, the J call TRBJ1-2, with TRBD1 matching over 9 bases. Per germline, CDR1 SGHRS and CDR2 YFSETQ. V gave up 3 bases and J gave up 2 bases; unmatched junction bases: 5. The CDR3 runs 15 residues. The CDR3 is CASSSRTGVNYGYTF. CDR3 in DNA: TGCGCCAGCAGCTCCCGGACAGGGGTGAACTATGGCTACACCTTC.

The DNA of the CDR3 is TGTGCCAGCAGTTACTCGGGCAGCCTAAGCGACGAGCAGTACTTC. It translates to CASSYSGSLSDEQYF. The chain links TRBV6-5 to TRBJ2-7; no definite D call. Looked up from germline, CDR1 is MNHEY and CDR2 is SVGAGI. The V and J ends lost 0 bases and 5 bases respectively, with 14 bases between them. CDR3 size: 15 residues.

The chain carries TRBV6-5 and TRBJ1-4; 9 bases align to TRBD1. Germline V gene lookup returns CDR1 MNHEY and CDR2 SVGAGI. The CDR3 totals 15 residues. Trimming took 9 bases from V and 5 from J; bases not matched to a gene: 10. This CDR3 reads CARQITGGKNEKLFF. Here the CDR3 DNA reads TGTGCCAGACAAATCACAGGGGGCAAGAATGAAAAACTGTTTTTT.

J is TRBJ2-5 and V is TRBV9; 7 bases map to TRBD1. There are 15 residues in the CDR3. Unmatched junction bases numbered 5, after V lost 1 base and J lost 2 bases. Germline CDR1 is SGDLS and CDR2 is YYNGEE. The CDR3 is CASSVLGQNQETQYF. The CDR3 nucleotides are TGTGCCAGCAGCGTATTGGGACAGAATCAAGAGACCCAGTACTTC.

This rearrangement joins TRBV11-3 to TRBJ2-1; the match to TRBD2 covers 10 bases. Looked up from germline, CDR1 is SGHNT and CDR2 is YENEEA. Unmatched junction bases numbered 6, after V lost 1 base and J lost 6 bases. This CDR3 region has 16 residues. The CDR3 is CASSLGLAGAVNEQFF. The CDR3, as DNA: TGTGCCAGCAGCTTAGGGCTAGCGGGGGCCGTCAATGAGCAGTTCTTC.

To note about this clone: The sample has other DNA sequences that encode this CDR3 too. This chain connects TRBV10-3 to TRBJ1-3; no definite D call. This CDR3 contains 14 residues. Trimming pared 0 bases from V and 1 base from J, leaving 4 bases between. Per the germline V gene, CDR1 is ENHRY and CDR2 is SYGVKD. CDR3 DNA: TGTGCCATCAGTGAGTCGGGGTCTGGAAACACCATATATTTT. Translated: CAISESGSGNTIYF.

This chain joins TRBV5-1 and TRBJ1-1, with D unclear. Looked up from germline, CDR1 is SGHRS and CDR2 is YFSETQ. The length of the CDR3 is 15 residues. The V end was cut by 0 bases, the J end by 1 base, with 10 bases between. The CDR3 region is CASSLVDGPNTEAFF. The CDR3, as DNA: TGCGCCAGCAGCTTGGTGGACGGCCCGAACACTGAAGCTTTCTTT.

The chain links TRBV6-1 to TRBJ1-2; TRBD1 aligns across 7 bases. The V gene end was trimmed by 1 base and the J gene end by 8 bases; junction bases not matched to a gene: 7. This CDR3 is 14 amino acids long. The germline gives CDR1 MNHNS, CDR2 SASEGT. CDR3 region: CASSEVDRLGGYTF. The CDR3 nucleotides are TGTGCCAGCAGTGAAGTGGACAGGCTGGGAGGCTACACCTTC.

The V and J genes are TRBV28 and TRBJ2-5, with D uncertain. V shed 3 bases and J shed 1 base, with 12 bases lying between them. Germline CDR1 and CDR2: MDHEN and SYDVKM. This CDR3 has 15 amino acids. The CDR3 spells CASSLPLGTQETQYF. The CDR3 nucleotides are TGTGCCAGCAGTTTGCCACTGGGAACCCAAGAGACCCAGTACTTC.

The chain is built from TRBV7-2 and TRBJ1-5; no definite D call. Trimming removed 4 bases from V and 6 bases from J, with 10 bases in between. CDR1 is SGHTA and CDR2 is FQGNSA in the germline V gene. CDR3 length: 13 residues. CDR3 protein: CASSWKGSQPQHF. DNA for the CDR3: TGTGCCAGCAGCTGGAAAGGGTCTCAGCCCCAGCATTTT.

The genes are TRBV2 and TRBJ2-5; a weak D match, TRBD2 (6 bases). Germline V gives CDR1 SNHLY, CDR2 FYNNEI. The CDR3 is 13 amino acids. Trimming cost V 6 bases and J 5 bases, with 13 bases left between them. CDR3 sequence: CASSGDSGETQYF. CDR3 sequence (DNA): TGTGCCAGCAGCGGGGACTCCGGGGAGACCCAGTACTTC.

This sequence joins TRBV4-2 and TRBJ2-1; TRBD1 is a possible D gene (6 bases). The CDR3 has 15 residues. Germline V gene lookup returns CDR1 LGHNA and CDR2 YNFKEQ. The ends were cut back, 0 bases at V and 9 bases at J, with 15 bases in the middle. As DNA, the CDR3 is TGTGCCAGCAGCCAAGATCGCGACAGGCTCAGTGAGCAGTTCTTC. Translated: CASSQDRDRLSEQFF.

Note on this clone: Other DNA sequences within the sample encode an identical CDR3. The V and J genes are TRBV18 and TRBJ2-2; tentatively, D is TRBD1 (6 bases). Germline assignment: CDR1 KGHSH and CDR2 LQKENI. V was clipped by 2 bases and J by 2 bases, with 9 bases between them. The CDR3 is made up of 15 amino acids. In DNA, the CDR3 is TGTGCCAGCTCACCAAGGGACACCAACACCGGGGAGCTGTTTTTT. This sequence encodes CASSPRDTNTGELFF.

The V call is TRBV9, the J call TRBJ1-5; a weak D match, TRBD1 (5 bases). CDR3 length: 15 amino acids. The V end lost 3 bases, the J end lost 0 bases, and 10 bases lay between the germline ends. From germline, CDR1 is SGDLS and CDR2 YYNGEE. The CDR3 DNA is TGTGCCAGCAGCGCGGGGGGAACTAGCAATCAGCCCCAGCATTTT. Translating it yields CASSAGGTSNQPQHF.